Sequencing of this T cell receptor (beta chain) was carried out in a study of T cell repertoires in cytomegalovirus infection. About the research overall: Based on public TCR beta signatures, there were indications of CMV infection and of a matching HLA type.

On this clonotype itself: Its antigen remains unknown.

Trimming removed 3 bases from V and 3 bases from J; junction bases left unmatched: 4. Germline assignment: CDR1 SGHTA and CDR2 FQGNSA. This CDR3 spans 15 amino acids. TCRdb recomputed calls from the reads with MiXCR, one row per CDR3 protein. The sample shows 450,000 to 650,000 distinct CDR3 sequences, about 40% of them seen only once. The TCR sequence derives from a human donor in good health (CMV status not recorded). Some clones in this sample may be carry-over from other donors' samples. This material consisted of cultured PBMCs, taken from culture after CMV antigen stimulation. The V and J genes are TRBV7-2 and TRBJ2-1, with 8 bases that match TRBD2. The CDR3 spells CASSFRREDYNEQFF. CDR3 coding DNA: TGTGCCAGCAGCTTTCGGCGGGAGGACTACAATGAGCAGTTCTTC.